This record concerns one T cell receptor beta chain sequence. The antigen is undetermined. Target depth was 1 in 200,000 to 1 in 1 million T cells, about 10x per clonotype. Sequenced by immunoSEQ multiplex PCR; TCRdb stores in-frame clones only, minus some. The sample contains approximately 200,000 clones, about 72% of which appear only once. The sample originates from a study of cytotoxic CD8 clonotypes in ibrutinib-treated CLL. Looking at the study overall: Responses: some 25 partial, 2 complete; after median approximately 68 months, about 15 stayed remitted, approximately twelve progressed. Once treatment had gone on for a median of around eleven months, range 6 to 36, response samples were drawn.

The length of the CDR3 is 13 residues. CDR1 is KGHSH, CDR2 LQKENI, per germline. With 5 bases clipped from V and 4 bases from J, the junction kept 0 bases outside the gene matches. Study results and limitations: Measured clonality at baseline was greater than in age-matched healthy donors and tracked with circulating CD8+ T-cell counts.

The clonotype originates from a human donor with chronic lymphocytic leukemia. Sequenced here: PBMCs, sampled after 24 months of ibrutinib treatment. The rearrangement links TRBV18 to TRBJ2-5; 11 bases line up with TRBD1. CDR3 DNA: TGTGCCAGCTCAGGGACAGGGGGAGAGACCCAGTACTTC. Its protein is CASSGTGGETQYF.